The text below deals with one T cell receptor (beta chain). The antigen is undetermined. This sample was included in a study of T-cell memory formation after mild COVID-19. For the study at large: TCR clusters were mostly confined to one donor each. Study-level points and caveats: Proof of SARS-CoV-2 specificity was absent for the second-wave clones that crested on day 37. CD4+ contracting clones were mainly CM and EM; CD8+ ones, EMRA.

The CDR3 is 11 residues long. The germline V and J ends were trimmed by 2 bases and 4 bases, with 3 bases remaining between them. TCR alpha and TCR beta cDNA libraries carrying sample barcodes and UMIs came from 5'RACE with constant-segment primers. TCRdb independently ran MiXCR on the 5' RACE reads; one entry per CDR3 protein. The table includes about 7,400 distinct CDR3 sequences, approximately 32% detected once. The chain has TRBV12-3 or TRBV12-4 and TRBJ2-7; D gene unclear. The sequence was collected from an adult woman who had mild COVID-19 (a few samples of this study predate the infection). Cell type and time point are not known. The sample consisted of PBMCs or a T cell subset sorted from them (not recorded which). CDR3 in amino acids: CASSLQYEQYF. The CDR3, as DNA: TGTGCCAGCAGTTTACAATACGAGCAGTACTTC.